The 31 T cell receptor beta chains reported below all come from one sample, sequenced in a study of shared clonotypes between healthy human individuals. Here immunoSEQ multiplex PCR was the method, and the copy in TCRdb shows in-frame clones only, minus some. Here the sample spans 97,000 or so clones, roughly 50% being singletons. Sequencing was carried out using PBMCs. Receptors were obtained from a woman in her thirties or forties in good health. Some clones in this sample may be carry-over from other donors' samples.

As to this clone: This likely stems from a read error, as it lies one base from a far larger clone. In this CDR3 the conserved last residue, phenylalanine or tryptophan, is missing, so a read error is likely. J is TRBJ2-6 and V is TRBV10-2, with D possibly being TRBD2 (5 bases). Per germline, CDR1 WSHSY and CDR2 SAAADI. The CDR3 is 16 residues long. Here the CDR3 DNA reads TGTGCCAGCAGTGAATTGGACTTCTCTGGGGCCAACGTCCTGACTCTC. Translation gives CASSELDFSGANVLTL.

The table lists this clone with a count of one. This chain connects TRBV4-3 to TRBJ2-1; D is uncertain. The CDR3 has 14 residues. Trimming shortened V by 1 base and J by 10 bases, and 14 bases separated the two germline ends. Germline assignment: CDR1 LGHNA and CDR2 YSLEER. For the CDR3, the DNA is TGCGCCAGCAGCCAAGGGGTTAGTCAATACGAGCAGTTCTTC. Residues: CASSQGVSQYEQFF.

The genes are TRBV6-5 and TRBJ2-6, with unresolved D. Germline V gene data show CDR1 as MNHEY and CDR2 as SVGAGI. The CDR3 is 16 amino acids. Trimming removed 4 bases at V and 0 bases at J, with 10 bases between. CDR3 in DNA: TGTGCCAGCAGTTCGACGGCCTTCTCTGGGGCCAACGTCCTGACTTTC. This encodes CASSSTAFSGANVLTF.

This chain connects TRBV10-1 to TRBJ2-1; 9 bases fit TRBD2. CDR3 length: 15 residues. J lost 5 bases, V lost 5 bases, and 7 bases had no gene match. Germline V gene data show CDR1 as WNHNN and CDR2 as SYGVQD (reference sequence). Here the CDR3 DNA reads TGCGCCAGCAGTTCCCGCGGGAGGGGAAACAATGAGCAGTTCTTC. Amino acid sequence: CASSSRGRGNNEQFF.

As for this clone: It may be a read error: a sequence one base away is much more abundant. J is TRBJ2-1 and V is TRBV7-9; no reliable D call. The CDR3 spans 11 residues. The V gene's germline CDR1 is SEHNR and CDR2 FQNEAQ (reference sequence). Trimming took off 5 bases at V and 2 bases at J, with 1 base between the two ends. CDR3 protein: CASSAYNEQFF. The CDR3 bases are TGTGCCAGCAGCGCCTACAATGAGCAGTTCTTC.

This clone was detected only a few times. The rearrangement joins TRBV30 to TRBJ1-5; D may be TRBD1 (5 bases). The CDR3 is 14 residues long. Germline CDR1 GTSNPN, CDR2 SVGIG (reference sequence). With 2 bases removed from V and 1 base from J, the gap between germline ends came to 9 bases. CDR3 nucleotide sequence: TGTGCCTGGAGTATGGCAGGGAGCAATCAGCCCCAGCATTTT. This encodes CAWSMAGSNQPQHF.

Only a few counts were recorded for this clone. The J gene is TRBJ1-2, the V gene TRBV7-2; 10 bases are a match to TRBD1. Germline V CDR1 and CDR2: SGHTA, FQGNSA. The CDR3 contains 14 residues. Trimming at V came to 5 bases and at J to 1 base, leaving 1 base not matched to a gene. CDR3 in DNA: TGTGCCAGCAGCCGGACAGGGGGTAACTATGGCTACACCTTC. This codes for CASSRTGGNYGYTF. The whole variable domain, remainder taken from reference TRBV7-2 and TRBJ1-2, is GAGVSQSPSNKVTEKGKDVELRCDPISGHTALYWYRQSLGQGLEFLIYFQGNSAPDKSGLPSDRFSAERTGGSVSTLTIQRTQQEDSAVYLCASSRTGGNYGYTFGSGTRLTVV.

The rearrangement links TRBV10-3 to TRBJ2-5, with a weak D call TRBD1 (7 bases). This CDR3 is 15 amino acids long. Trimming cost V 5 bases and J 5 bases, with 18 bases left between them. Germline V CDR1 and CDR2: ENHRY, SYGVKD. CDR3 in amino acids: CAISNARGVGETQYF. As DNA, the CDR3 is TGTGCCATCAGTAACGCCAGGGGGGTCGGGGAGACCCAGTACTTC.

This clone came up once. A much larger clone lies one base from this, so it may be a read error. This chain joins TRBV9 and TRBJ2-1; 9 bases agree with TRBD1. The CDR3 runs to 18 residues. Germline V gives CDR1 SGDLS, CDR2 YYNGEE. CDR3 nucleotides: TGTGCCAGCAGCGTAGCTACAGGGGGCCTAGCGGTCTACAATGAGCGGTTCTTC. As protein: CASSVATGGLAVYNERFF.

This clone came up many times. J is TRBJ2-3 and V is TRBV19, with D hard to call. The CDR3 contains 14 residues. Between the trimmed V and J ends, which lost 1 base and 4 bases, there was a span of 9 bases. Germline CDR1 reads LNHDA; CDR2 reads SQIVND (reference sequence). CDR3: CASSIGEWADTQYF. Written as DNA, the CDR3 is TGTGCCAGTAGTATAGGGGAATGGGCAGATACGCAGTATTTT.

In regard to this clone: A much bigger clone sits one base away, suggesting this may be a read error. This CDR3 reads CATSRDPGTEYEQYF. DNA of the CDR3: TGTGCCACCAGCAGAGATCCCGGGACAGAATACGAGCAGTACTTC. The rearrangement links TRBV15 to TRBJ2-7, with 7 positions matching TRBD1. CDR1 and CDR2 from the germline V gene are LNHNV and YYDKDF (reference sequence). V lost 0 bases, J lost 4 bases, and 6 bases stayed unmatched. The CDR3 has 15 residues.

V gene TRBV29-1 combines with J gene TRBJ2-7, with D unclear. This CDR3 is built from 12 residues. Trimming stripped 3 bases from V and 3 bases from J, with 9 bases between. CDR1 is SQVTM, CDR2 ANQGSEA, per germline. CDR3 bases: TGCAGCGTTGACTTCGGAAACTACGAGCAGTACTTC. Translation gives CSVDFGNYEQYF.

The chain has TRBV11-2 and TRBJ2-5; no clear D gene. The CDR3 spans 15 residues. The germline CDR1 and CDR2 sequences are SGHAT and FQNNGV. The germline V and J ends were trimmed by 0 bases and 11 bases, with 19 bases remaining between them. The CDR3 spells CASSLERATAMEQYF. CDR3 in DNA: TGTGCCAGCAGCTTAGAGCGTGCGACCGCCATGGAGCAGTACTTC.

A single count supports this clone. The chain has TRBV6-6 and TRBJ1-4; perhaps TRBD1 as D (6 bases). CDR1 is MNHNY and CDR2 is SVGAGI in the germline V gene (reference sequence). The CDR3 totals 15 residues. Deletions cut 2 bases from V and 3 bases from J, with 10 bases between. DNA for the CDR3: TGTGCCAGCAGTTACAGGGGGTCGCCTAATGAAAAACTGTTTTTT. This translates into CASSYRGSPNEKLFF.

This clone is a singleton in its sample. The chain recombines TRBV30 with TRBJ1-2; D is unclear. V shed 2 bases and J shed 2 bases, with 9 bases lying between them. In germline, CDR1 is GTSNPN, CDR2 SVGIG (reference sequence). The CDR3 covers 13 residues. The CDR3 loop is CAWSPAFNYGYTF. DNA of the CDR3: TGTGCCTGGAGTCCCGCGTTCAACTATGGCTACACCTTC.

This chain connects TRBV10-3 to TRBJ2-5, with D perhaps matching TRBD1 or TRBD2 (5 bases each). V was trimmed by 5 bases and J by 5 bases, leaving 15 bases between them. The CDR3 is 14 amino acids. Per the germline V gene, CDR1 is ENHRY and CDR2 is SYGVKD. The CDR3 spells CAISSGPRRETQYF. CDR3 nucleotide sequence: TGTGCCATCAGTTCGGGACCCCGACGGGAGACCCAGTACTTC.

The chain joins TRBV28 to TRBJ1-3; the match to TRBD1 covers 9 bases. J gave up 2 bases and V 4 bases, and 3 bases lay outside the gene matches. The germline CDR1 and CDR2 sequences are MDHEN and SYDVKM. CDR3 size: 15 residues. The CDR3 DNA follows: TGTGCCAGCAGTTCCCGACAGGGGGCTGGAAACACCATATATTTT. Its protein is CASSSRQGAGNTIYF.

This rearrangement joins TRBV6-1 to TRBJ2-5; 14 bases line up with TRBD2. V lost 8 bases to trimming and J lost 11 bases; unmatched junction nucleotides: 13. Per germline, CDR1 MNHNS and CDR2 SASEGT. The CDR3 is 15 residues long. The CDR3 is CASGGLAGVPEEQYF. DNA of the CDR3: TGTGCCAGCGGGGGACTAGCGGGAGTTCCTGAGGAGCAGTACTTC.

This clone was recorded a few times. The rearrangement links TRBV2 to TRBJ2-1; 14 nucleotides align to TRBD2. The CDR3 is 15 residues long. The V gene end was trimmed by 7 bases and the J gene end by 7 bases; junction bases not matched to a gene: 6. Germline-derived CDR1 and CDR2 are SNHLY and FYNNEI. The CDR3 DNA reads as TGTGCCAGCACCTGGGGGACTAGCGGGAGTAATGAGCAGTTCTTC. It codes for CASTWGTSGSNEQFF. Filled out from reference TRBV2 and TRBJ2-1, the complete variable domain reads EPEVTQTPSHQVTQMGQEVILRCVPISNHLYFYWYRQILGQKVEFLVSFYNNEISEKSEIFDDQFSVERPDGSNFTLKIRSTKLEDSAMYFCASTWGTSGSNEQFFGPGTRLTVL.

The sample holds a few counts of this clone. CDR3 in amino acids: CASSPVMTGWGTEAFF. CDR3 coding DNA: TGTGCCAGCTCACCCGTAATGACAGGGTGGGGAACTGAAGCTTTCTTT. V usage is TRBV18 and J usage is TRBJ1-1; 7 nucleotides agree with TRBD1. The CDR3 contains 16 residues. Trimming removed 3 bases from V and 5 bases from J; junction bases left unmatched: 12. Germline loops: CDR1 KGHSH, CDR2 LQKENI.

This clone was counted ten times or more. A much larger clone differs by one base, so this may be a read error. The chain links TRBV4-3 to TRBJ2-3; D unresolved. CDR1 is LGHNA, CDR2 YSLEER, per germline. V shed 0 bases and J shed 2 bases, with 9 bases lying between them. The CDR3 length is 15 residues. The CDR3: CASSQDKRITDTQYF. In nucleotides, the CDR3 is TGCGCCAGCAGCCAAGATAAGCGAATCACAGATACGCAGTATTTT.

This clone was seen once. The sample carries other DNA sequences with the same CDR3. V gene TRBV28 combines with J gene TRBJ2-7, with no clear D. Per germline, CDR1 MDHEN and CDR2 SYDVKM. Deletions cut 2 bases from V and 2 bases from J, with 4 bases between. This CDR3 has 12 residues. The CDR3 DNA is TGTGCCAGCAGTTTAGCGACCTACGAGCAGTACTTC. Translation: CASSLATYEQYF.

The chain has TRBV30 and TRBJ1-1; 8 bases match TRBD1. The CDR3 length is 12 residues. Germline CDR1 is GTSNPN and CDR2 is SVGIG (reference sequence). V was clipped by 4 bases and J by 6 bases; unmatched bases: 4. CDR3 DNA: TGTGCCTGGATCCCAGGGGGCTCTGAAGCTTTCTTT. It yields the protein CAWIPGGSEAFF.

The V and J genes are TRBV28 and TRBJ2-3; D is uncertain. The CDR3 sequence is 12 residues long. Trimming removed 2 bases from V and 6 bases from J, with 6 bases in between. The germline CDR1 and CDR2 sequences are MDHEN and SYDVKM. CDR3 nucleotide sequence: TGTGCCAGCAGTTTACAGTGGGATACGCAGTATTTT. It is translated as CASSLQWDTQYF.

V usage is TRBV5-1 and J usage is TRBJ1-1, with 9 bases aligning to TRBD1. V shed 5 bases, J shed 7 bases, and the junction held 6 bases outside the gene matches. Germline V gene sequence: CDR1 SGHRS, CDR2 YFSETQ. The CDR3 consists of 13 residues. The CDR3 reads CASRPGQGVEAFF. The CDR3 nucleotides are TGCGCCAGCAGACCGGGACAGGGAGTTGAAGCTTTCTTT.

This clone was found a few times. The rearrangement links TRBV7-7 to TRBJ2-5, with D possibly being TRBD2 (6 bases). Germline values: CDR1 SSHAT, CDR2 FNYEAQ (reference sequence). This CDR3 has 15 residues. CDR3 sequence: CVSSLVGGIQETQYF. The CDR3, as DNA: TGTGTTAGCAGCTTAGTTGGAGGGATCCAAGAGACCCAGTACTTC.

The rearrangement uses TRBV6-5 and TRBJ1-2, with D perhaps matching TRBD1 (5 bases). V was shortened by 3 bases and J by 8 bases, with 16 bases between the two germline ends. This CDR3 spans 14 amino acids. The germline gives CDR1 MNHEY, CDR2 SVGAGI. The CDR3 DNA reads TGTGCCAGCAGTTATACTGCCCGGGGGGACGGCTACACCTTC. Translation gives CASSYTARGDGYTF.

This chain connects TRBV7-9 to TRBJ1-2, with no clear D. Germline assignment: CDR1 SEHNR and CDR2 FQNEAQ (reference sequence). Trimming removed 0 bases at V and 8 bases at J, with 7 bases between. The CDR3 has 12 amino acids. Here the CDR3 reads CASSLAETGYTF. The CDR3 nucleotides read TGTGCCAGCAGCTTAGCGGAAACCGGCTACACCTTC.

This CDR3 reads CAWSVFAGGVSYTF. The DNA for the CDR3 is TGTGCCTGGAGTGTATTTGCGGGGGGGGTCAGCTACACCTTC. The V call is TRBV30, the J call TRBJ1-2, with a weak D call TRBD1 (5 bases). Deletions cut 0 bases from V and 9 bases from J, with 17 bases between. The CDR3 has 14 amino acids. The V gene's germline CDR1 is GTSNPN and CDR2 SVGIG (reference sequence).

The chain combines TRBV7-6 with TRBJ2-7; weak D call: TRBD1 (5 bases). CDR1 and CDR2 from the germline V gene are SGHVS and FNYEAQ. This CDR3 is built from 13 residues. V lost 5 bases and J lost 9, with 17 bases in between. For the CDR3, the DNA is TGTGCCAGCAGCGGGGCCGGGTCCCGCGGGCAGTACTTC. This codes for CASSGAGSRGQYF.

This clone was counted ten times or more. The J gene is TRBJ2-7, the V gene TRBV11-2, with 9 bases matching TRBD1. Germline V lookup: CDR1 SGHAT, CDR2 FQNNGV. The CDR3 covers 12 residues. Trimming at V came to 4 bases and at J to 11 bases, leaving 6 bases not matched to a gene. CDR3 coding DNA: TGTGCCAGCAGCTCGGGACAGGGATTGAAGTACTTC. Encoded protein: CASSSGQGLKYF.